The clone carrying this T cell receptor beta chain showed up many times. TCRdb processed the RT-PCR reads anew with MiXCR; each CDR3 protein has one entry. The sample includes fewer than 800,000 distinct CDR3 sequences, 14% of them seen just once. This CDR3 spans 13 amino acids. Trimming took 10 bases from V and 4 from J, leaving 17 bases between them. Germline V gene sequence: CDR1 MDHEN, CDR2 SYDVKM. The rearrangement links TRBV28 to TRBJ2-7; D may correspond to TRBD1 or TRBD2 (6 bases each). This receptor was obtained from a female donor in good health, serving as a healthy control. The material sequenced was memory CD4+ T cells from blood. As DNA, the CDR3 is TGTGCCACCGGAGGGGGAAGAGGGTACGAGCAGTACTTC. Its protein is CATGGGRGYEQYF.